One T cell receptor (beta chain) is described in this entry. The antigen is not known. This sample was included in a study of CXCR3-negative and CXCR3-positive naive CD8 T cells. The germline gives CDR1 LGHNA, CDR2 YSLEER. The CDR3 consists of 16 residues. Findings of the study overall: Memory CD8+ cells had much lower diversity, and both naive subsets had comparably high diversity. Memory cells showed distinct TRBV-TRBJ patterns, while the two naive subsets matched.

The libraries of TRB cDNA were constructed through 5' RACE using UMI labels. Reprocessing the 5' RACE reads, TCRdb reports a single entry for every CDR3 protein and omits DNA. This specimen shows roughly 39,000 distinct CDR3 sequences; the ten leading clones hold roughly 10%. Material for sequencing was memory CD8+ T cells from blood. The sequence was collected from a human donor in good health. Some clones in this sample may be carry-over from other donors' samples. The rearrangement uses TRBV4-3 and TRBJ1-5; TCRdb reports TRBD1, a call that lacks DNA to check it against. The CDR3 sequence: CASSPERGYWNQPQHF.